This T cell receptor (beta chain) was documented in a study of CD8 T cells in Susac syndrome. An input of roughly 0.5 to 1 ug of RNA was subjected to reverse transcription using random hexamers. Amplification of TCR beta CDR3 spanned 54 Vbeta and 13 Jbeta via immunoSEQ multiplex PCR. TCRdb independently ran MiXCR on the immunoSEQ multiplex PCR reads; one entry per CDR3 protein. The sample holds over 150,000 distinct CDR3 sequences, nearly 95% seen once. Source material: CD4+ T cells from PBMCs. This clonotype originated in a human donor with multiple sclerosis.

The CDR3 DNA is TGTGCCATCAGTGCGATCAGCTCCTACGAGCAGTACTTC. Protein product: CAISAISSYEQYF. The V gene is TRBV10-3, the J gene TRBJ2-7; D gene ambiguous. The V gene's germline CDR1 is ENHRY and CDR2 SYGVKD. Trimming removed 4 bases at V and 0 bases at J, with 7 bases between. This CDR3 has 13 residues.